These T cell receptor beta chains were read from a single sample in a study. In TCRdb, the 5' RACE reads were re-called with MiXCR into one record per CDR3 protein. This table holds roughly 38,000 distinct CDR3 sequences, approximately 20% found once. Sequencing used naive CD4+ T cells sorted from a lymph node. These receptors were taken from a female donor with breast cancer. Each CDR3 is given without its conserved first and last residue. A clone size is listed for some rows: how often the clone was seen (once, few, many), or a class if it is expanded.

size	length	V	CDR3
few	10	TRBV29-1	SVQKSNTEAF
few	12	TRBV5-4	ASSLGGTSYEQY
.	15	TRBV14	ASSQEHGGFGANVLT
many	13	TRBV6-2/TRBV6-3	ASNQGHSGANVLT
few	10	TRBV7-2	ASSLNSGELF
many	13	TRBV9	ASSVDARGHSPLH
.	14	TRBV4-1	ASSQATFFRGTKAF
few	13	TRBV7-8	ASSELSGGTDTQY
few	12	TRBV30	ALTRSGPGNEQF
.	14	TRBV12-3/TRBV12-4	ASSSDGLAGYSEQF
many	12	TRBV20-1	SARPMSSGNTIY
.	13	TRBV27	ASSLSWRGGQPQH
.	12	TRBV7-2	ASSPTGSEYDYT
many	12	TRBV5-6	ASSVGTSTYEQY
.	14	TRBV24-1	ATSATDGSSTDTQY
few	13	TRBV7-2	ASSLSAQNLNEQF
few	14	TRBV5-4	ASSGPLATLMHEQF
.	13	TRBV5-4	ASSSYRDGGYGYT
.	12	TRBV5-1	ASSLDWGAGGYT
few	11	TRBV5-1	ASSSVPYQPQH
few	13	TRBV7-9	ASSLGAPRTVEAF
many	12	TRBV20-1	SARDDRVIYGYT
.	12	TRBV5-1	ASRGLSSTDTQY
many	16	TRBV6-6	ASSKSRRGPSSTDTQY
once	11	TRBV5-1	ASSAYRNTEAF
few	12	TRBV10-3	AITSRGPNYGYT
.	13	TRBV5-1	ASSVGQGAADTQY
many	14	TRBV5-1	ASSYSGAPYSYEQY
.	13	TRBV5-1	ASSLQPGQGDHKY
many	11	TRBV7-3	ASSLRTGDYIT
.	12	TRBV7-2	ASSKETYQETQY
.	13	TRBV6-1	ASRKGRQGADTQY
.	12	TRBV20-1	SARDALLQNEQF
many	11	TRBV5-1	ASSLPGGDTQY
few	12	TRBV6-1	ASSLLGGEETQY
.	13	TRBV5-1	ASSERSDYNSPLH
few	10	TRBV18	ASSPGVETQY
few	15	TRBV20-1	SARGVGQGDGNQPQH
few	14	TRBV11-2	ASSKGWTGGSGELF
many	12	TRBV10-1	ATSRSGGTDTQY
many	10	TRBV20-1	SAKQGNYGYT
few	12	TRBV5-1	ASSQASKPNEQF
few	15	TRBV4-2	ASSQVSRRGYTDTQY
.	13	TRBV6-1	ASSRGQEGTYEQY
.	10	TRBV29-1	SACHSYNEQV
many	13	TRBV7-3	ASSFWSGKGNEQF
few	13	TRBV15	ATSRDQGMNTEAF
many	12	TRBV5-1	ASSLGQGGQPQH
few	15	TRBV11-2	ASSLGTWGPSTDTQY
.	14	TRBV18	ASSLPLAGGNQPQH
.	11	TRBV7-7	ASGLGRQETQY
many	19	TRBV5-1	ASSRDPRTGLAGVRADTQY
.	14	TRBV12-3/TRBV12-4	ASSLANGQLYNEQF
many	12	TRBV4-2	ASRRTDLAGELF
.	12	TRBV6-2/TRBV6-3	ASSLRVDTDTQY
few	14	TRBV5-1	ASSSPLGQGSGELF
many	13	TRBV7-3	ASSLLGSLNNEQF
.	10	TRBV28	ASSLSHREAF
many	14	TRBV7-8	ASSFGPTGLADTQY
many	10	TRBV6-6	ASKGDVTEAF